The clone carrying this T cell receptor beta chain has more than one count but fewer than ten. As yet, its antigen is unknown. The authors ran a second PCR of 7 to 11 cycles using a sample-barcoded 5' primer and a J-beta primer mix. TCRdb analysed the 5' RACE reads with MiXCR anew, one entry per CDR3 protein. The sample consists of around 1,000,000 distinct CDR3 sequences, around 27% of them appearing once. Germline V gene lookup returns CDR1 DFQATT and CDR2 SNEGSKA (reference sequence). This CDR3 is built from 15 residues. The V end was cut by 1 base, the J end by 6 bases, with 18 bases between. The sample originates from a study of blood T cells in healthy people across ages. The study, taken as a whole, reports: Donors of long life had a larger count of naive CD4+ cells and greater diversity than aged donors. Strongly correlated with naive T cell percentage was TCR beta diversity.

The sample was also reused in another study, on T cells of mothers and their children.

The sequenced sample consisted of blood. The chain has TRBV20-1 and TRBJ1-1, with D maybe TRBD1 (6 bases). The clonotype comes from a girl aged 2 to 9 in good health. The CDR3 nucleotides are TGCAGTGCTAGAGTGGAGGGGGAATCAGGCGCTGAAGCTTTCTTT. Translation: CSARVEGESGAEAFF.